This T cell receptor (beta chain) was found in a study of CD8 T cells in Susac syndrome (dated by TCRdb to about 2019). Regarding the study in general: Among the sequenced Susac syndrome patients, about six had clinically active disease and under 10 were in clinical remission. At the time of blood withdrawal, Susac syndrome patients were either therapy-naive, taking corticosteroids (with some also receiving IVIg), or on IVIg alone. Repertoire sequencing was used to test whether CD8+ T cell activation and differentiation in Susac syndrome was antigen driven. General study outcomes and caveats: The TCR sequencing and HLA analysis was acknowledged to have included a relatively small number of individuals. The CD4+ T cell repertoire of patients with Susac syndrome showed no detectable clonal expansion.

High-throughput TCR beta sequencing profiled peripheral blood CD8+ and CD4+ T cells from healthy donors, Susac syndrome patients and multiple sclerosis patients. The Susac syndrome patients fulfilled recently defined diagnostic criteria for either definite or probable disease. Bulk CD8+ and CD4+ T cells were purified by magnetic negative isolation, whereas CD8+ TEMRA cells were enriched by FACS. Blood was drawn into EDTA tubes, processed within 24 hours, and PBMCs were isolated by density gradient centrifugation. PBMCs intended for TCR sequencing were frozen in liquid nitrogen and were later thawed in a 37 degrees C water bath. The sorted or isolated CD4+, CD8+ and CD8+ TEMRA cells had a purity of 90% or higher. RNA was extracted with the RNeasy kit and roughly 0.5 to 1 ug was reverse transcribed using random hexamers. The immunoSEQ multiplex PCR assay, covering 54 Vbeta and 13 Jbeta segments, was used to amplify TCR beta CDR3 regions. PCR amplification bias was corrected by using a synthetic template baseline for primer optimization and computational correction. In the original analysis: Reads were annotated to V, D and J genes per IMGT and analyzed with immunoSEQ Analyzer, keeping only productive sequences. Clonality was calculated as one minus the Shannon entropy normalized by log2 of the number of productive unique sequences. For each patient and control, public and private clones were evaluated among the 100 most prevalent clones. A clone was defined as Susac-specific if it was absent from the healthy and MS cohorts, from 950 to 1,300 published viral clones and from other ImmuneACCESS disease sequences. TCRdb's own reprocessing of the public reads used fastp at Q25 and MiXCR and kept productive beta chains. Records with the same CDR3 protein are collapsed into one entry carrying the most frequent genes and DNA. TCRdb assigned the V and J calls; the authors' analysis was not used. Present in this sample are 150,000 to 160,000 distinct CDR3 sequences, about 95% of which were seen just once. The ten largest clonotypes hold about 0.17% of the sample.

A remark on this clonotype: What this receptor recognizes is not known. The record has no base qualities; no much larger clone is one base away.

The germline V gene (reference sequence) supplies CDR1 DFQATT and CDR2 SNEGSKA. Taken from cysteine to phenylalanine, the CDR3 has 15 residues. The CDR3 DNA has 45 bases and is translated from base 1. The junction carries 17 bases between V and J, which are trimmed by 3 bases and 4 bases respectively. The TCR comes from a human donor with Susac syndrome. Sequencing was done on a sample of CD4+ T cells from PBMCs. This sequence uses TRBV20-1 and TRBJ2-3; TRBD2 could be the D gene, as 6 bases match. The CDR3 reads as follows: CSASRGREVPDTQYF. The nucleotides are TGCAGTGCTAGTAGGGGCAGGGAGGTCCCAGATACGCAGTATTTT.